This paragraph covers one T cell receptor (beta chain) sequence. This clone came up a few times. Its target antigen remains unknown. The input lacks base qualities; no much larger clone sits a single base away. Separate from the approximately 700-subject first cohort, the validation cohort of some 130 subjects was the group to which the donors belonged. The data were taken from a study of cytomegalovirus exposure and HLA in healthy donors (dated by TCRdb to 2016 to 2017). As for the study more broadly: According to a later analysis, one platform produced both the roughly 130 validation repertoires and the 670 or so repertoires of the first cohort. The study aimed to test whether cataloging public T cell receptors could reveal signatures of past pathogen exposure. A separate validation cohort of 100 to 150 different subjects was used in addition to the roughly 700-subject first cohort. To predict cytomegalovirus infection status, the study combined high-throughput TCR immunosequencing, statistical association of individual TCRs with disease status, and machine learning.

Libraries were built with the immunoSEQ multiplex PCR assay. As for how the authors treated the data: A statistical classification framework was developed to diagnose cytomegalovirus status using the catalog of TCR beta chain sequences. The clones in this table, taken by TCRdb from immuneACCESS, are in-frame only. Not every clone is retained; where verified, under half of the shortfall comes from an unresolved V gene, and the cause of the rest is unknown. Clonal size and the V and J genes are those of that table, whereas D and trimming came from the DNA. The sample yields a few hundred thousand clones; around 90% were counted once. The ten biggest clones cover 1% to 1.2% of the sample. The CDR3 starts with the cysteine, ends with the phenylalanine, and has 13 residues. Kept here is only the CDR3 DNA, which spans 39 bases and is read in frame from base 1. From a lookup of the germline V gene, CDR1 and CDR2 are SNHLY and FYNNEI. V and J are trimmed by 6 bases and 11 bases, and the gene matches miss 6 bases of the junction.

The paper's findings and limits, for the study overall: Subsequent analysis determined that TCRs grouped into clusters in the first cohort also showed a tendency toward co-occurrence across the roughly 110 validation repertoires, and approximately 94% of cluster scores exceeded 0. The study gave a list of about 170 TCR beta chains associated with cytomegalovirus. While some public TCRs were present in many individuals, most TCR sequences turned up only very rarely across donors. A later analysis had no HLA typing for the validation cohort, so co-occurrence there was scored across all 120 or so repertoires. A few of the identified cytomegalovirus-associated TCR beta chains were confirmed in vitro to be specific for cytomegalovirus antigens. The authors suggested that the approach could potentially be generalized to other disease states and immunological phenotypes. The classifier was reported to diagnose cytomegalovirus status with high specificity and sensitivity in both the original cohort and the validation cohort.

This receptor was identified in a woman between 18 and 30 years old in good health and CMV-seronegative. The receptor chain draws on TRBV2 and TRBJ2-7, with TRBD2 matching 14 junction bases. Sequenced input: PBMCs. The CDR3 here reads CASRSGLAGVKYF. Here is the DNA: TGTGCCAGCAGGTCGGGACTAGCGGGAGTTAAGTACTTC.